This TCR beta chain was sequenced in a study of control samples from healthy donors and cancer patients. Method: immunoSEQ multiplex PCR; TCRdb's copy keeps in-frame clones and lacks some. The sample carries roughly 63,000 clones, nearly 90% recorded once. The receptor was isolated from a man in his sixties with colorectal cancer. The sample consisted of PBMCs.

The CDR3 loop reads CASSQVSRRQGEYQPQHF. In DNA, the CDR3 is TGTGCCAGCAGCCAAGTGTCCCGGCGACAGGGGGAATATCAGCCCCAGCATTTT. V usage is TRBV14 and J usage is TRBJ1-5; 9 bases agree with TRBD1. CDR1 is SGHDN and CDR2 is FVKESK in the germline V gene. V lost 1 base, J lost 5 bases, and 12 bases stayed unmatched. This CDR3 has 18 residues.